This T cell receptor beta chain was documented in a study of identical twins (TCRdb year 2016). About the full investigation: TCR alpha and beta repertoires from monozygotic twins, unrelated adults of various ages and cord blood were deep-sequenced to test whether fetal clonotypes persist. Replicate twin experiments were performed at different times using different library preparation protocols to rule out contamination. Overall results and qualifications from the work: Compared with coincidental sharing between unrelated individuals, out-of-frame TCR alpha sequences shared between twins had an excess of sequences with low generation probability. A weaker excess of twin sharing was found in beta out-of-frame sequences because the signal-to-noise ratio was lowered by fewer shared sequences. Recombination models systematically underestimated out-of-frame TCR alpha sharing in monozygotic twins but agreed with sharing between unrelated individuals. Abundant cord blood beta clonotypes carried fewer insertions; young adult naive repertoires showed a weaker similar trend, while memory repertoires showed none. Because the same donors could not be followed over many years, the conclusions relied on cross-sectional statistical analysis. Zero-insertion analyses could be partly confounded by invariant T cells such as MAIT and iNKT, although diverse VJ usage argued against such confounding for most clonotypes.

The CDR3 contains 14 residues, cysteine and phenylalanine counted. Only the CDR3 DNA stays, 42 bases, in frame from base 1. Trimming removed 0 bases from V and 4 bases from J, leaving 9 bases between the germline ends. CDR1 is given as SGHRS and CDR2 as YFSETQ, both from the germline V gene. Receptor libraries were prepared by 5' RACE. This sample was sequenced with an Illumina HiSeq 2000. A universal primer binding site was added through template switching, and the final cDNA carried a unique molecular identifier so that TCR cDNA molecules could be counted accurately. First-strand cDNA for TCR alpha and beta chains was synthesized from specific primers in the conserved constant-segment region. To control for contamination, each cDNA library was double barcoded with a SMART-Mk sample barcode plus Illumina barcodes. Two successive PCR steps introduced TruSeq adapter sequences along with Illumina sample barcodes. TCR alpha and beta cDNA libraries were sequenced on the Illumina HiSeq platform with custom primers. From the authors' description of their analysis: Raw reads were processed with MiGEC to extract unique molecular identifiers, and MiXCR was used to determine CDR3 positions. Recombination models were inferred per individual with the repgenHMM and IGoR tools using an EM algorithm. The analysis of shared clonotypes was done with the tcR package in R, with sharing normalized by the product of cloneset sizes. To study raw recombination free of thymic and clonal selection effects, out-of-frame nonproductive sequences were analyzed. Using fastp at Q25 and MiXCR, TCRdb reprocessed the public reads and kept productive beta chains. For every CDR3 protein sequence, its rows merge into one entry that carries the most common genes and DNA. TCRdb, rather than the study authors, made the V and J calls. The sample table lists fewer than 900,000 distinct CDR3 sequences, 15% to 20% of them with a count of one. The ten largest clones represent 13% of the sample.

A note on this clonotype: This receptor's antigen is unknown. There are no base qualities to consult, and no much larger clone falls within one base.

Only healthy Caucasian donors were included. The twin cohort consisted of three pairs of female monozygotic twins, all aged roughly 18 to 30 years. Peripheral blood mononuclear cells were the source from which RNA for the TCR libraries was isolated. A further study also used this sample, focusing on T cells expressing NK-cell markers. As described in the second report: TCR beta-chain repertoires were profiled in sorted CD3+CD56+NKG2C+, CD3+CD56+NKG2C- and CD3+CD56-NKG2C+ T-cell subsets from fewer than 10 donors. Seven of the eight sequenced donors were HCMV-seropositive and one was HCMV-seronegative. In several experiments an anti-gammadeltaTCR antibody was added to restrict sorting to alphabetaTCR-expressing T cells. In more than five donors, the dominant CD3+CD56+NKG2C+ clonotypes were found to rank among the top 10 CD8+ clonotypes and to make up about 1.0-8% of CD8+ T cells. Those dominant clonotypes were again the most abundant among CD3+CD56-NKG2C+ cells in a few donors, at about 25-60.1%. It remained unclear whether the expanded NKG2C-expressing T cell clones were specific for HCMV antigens. All eight donors whose samples were sequenced were randomly selected healthy volunteers, three of them men and five women. A commercial ELISA kit detecting HCMV-specific IgG in serum was used to determine HCMV serostatus. For five or six donors, unsorted PBMC were also used to sequence bulk peripheral blood T-cell repertoires. Reads were demultiplexed and grouped by UMI with MIGEC, and clonotypes were assembled and quantified with MiTCR. To exclude erroneous sequences, any TCR cDNA sequence not supported by at least two reads was discarded. Downstream repertoire analysis used the tcR package, and clonotypes were matched across fractions by CDR3 nucleotide sequence plus V segment. VDJmatch was used to annotate antigen specificity against VDJdb, with one amino acid substitution in CDR3 allowed.

Sequenced material: PBMCs. The chain joins TRBV5-1 to TRBJ2-3; a tentative D match to TRBD1 spans 5 bases. The TCR sequence derives from a woman between 18 and 30 years old in good health. The bases read TGCGCCAGCAGCTTGGAAGGGGCGCCAGATACGCAGTATTTT. Protein translation: CASSLEGAPDTQYF.